These 29 T cell receptor beta chains came from one sample sequenced in a study of blood T cell repertoires in COVID-19. This table comes from immunoSEQ multiplex PCR, and its TCRdb copy is limited to in-frame clones, with some not included. Among roughly 200,000 clones listed, nearly 90% were seen once. Input material: PBMCs or T cells enriched from blood (not recorded which). These receptors were collected from a woman between 40 and 50 years old with acute COVID-19.

The V and J genes are TRBV19 and TRBJ1-5; 7 bases align to TRBD1. There are 19 residues in the CDR3. Per germline, CDR1 LNHDA and CDR2 SQIVND (reference sequence). The J segment lost 6 bases and the V segment lost 4 bases, leaving 21 bases of the junction unmatched. CDR3 sequence (DNA): TGTGCCAGTAGTAAGATAATCAGACAGGGAAGACTCGGCAGTCAGCCCCAGCATTTT. Amino acid sequence: CASSKIIRQGRLGSQPQHF.

V is TRBV5-1 and J is TRBJ2-7; 9 nucleotides line up with TRBD1. CDR3 length: 14 residues. The junction had 6 bases not matched to a gene; V was cut back by 4 bases and J by 4 bases. Germline V gives CDR1 SGHRS, CDR2 YFSETQ. CDR3 protein: CASSRDRENYEQYF. The CDR3, as DNA: TGCGCCAGCAGCAGGGACAGGGAAAATTACGAGCAGTACTTC.

V gene TRBV5-1 combines with J gene TRBJ1-3; 9 bases line up with TRBD1. Per the germline V gene, CDR1 is SGHRS and CDR2 is YFSETQ. CDR3 length equals 16 residues. V lost 0 bases and J lost 4; bases outside the gene matches: 5. The CDR3 DNA is TGCGCCAGCAGCTTGGATCGGACAGGGGACGGAAACACCATATATTTT. It yields the protein CASSLDRTGDGNTIYF. The full variable domain, completed using reference TRBV5-1 and TRBJ1-3, is KAGVTQTPRYLIKTRGQQVTLSCSPISGHRSVSWYQQTPGQGLQFLFEYFSETQRNKGNFPGRFSGRQFSNSRSEMNVSTLELGDSALYLCASSLDRTGDGNTIYFGEGSWLTVV.

The CDR3 reads CASSSMTGGFQPQHF. Written as DNA, the CDR3 is TGTGCCAGTAGTTCAATGACAGGGGGCTTTCAGCCCCAGCATTTT. V gene TRBV19 combines with J gene TRBJ1-5, with TRBD1 matching 10 bases. This CDR3 contains 15 residues. The trim removed 5 bases at V and 6 bases at J, leaving 7 bases unmatched. The germline CDR1 and CDR2 sequences are LNHDA and SQIVND (reference sequence).

The chain recombines TRBV13 with TRBJ1-5; TRBD1 matches 7 bases. Germline CDR1 reads PRHDT; CDR2 reads FYEKMQ (reference sequence). CDR3 size: 15 residues. V shed 0 bases and J 2 bases; nucleotides not matched to a gene: 1. CDR3 bases: TGTGCCAGCAGCTTAGGTGGGACAGGCAATCAGCCCCAGCATTTT. Protein: CASSLGGTGNQPQHF.

This chain joins TRBV27 and TRBJ2-7; D is unclear. The V gene lost 6 bases and the J gene lost 0 bases, with 3 bases spanning the gap. Per germline, CDR1 MNHEY and CDR2 SMNVEV (reference sequence). This CDR3 contains 11 residues. The CDR3 loop is CASSSSYEQYF. The CDR3 DNA reads TGTGCCAGCAGCAGCTCCTACGAGCAGTACTTC.

This sequence joins TRBV5-1 and TRBJ2-2, with 8 positions matching TRBD1. Germline CDR1 reads SGHRS; CDR2 reads YFSETQ. After removal of 1 base from V and 0 bases from J, the junction contained 8 bases not matched to a gene. The length of the CDR3 is 18 residues. CDR3 in DNA: TGCGCCAGCAGCTTGCTACCTGGGACAGGTCCGAACACCGGGGAGCTGTTTTTT. It yields the protein CASSLLPGTGPNTGELFF.

Only one count was recorded for this clone. The CDR3 protein is CASSDAQGSYNEQFF. The CDR3 DNA sequence: TGTGCCAGCAGCGACGCCCAGGGGTCCTACAATGAGCAGTTCTTC. The chain couples TRBV3-1 (or the pseudogene TRBV3-2) to TRBJ2-1; possibly TRBD1 for D (6 bases). Between the trimmed V and J ends, which lost 5 bases and 1 base, there was a span of 12 bases. The CDR3 consists of 15 residues. In germline, CDR1 is LGHDT, CDR2 YNNKEL (reference sequence).

The chain joins TRBV6-1 to TRBJ1-1, with a tentative D call TRBD1 (6 bases). Germline values: CDR1 MNHNS, CDR2 SASEGT. The CDR3 runs to 15 residues. Between the trimmed V and J ends, which lost 3 bases and 0 bases, there was a span of 11 bases. CDR3 DNA sequence: TGTGCCAGCAGTGATTCTGGACAGATGAACACTGAAGCTTTCTTT. It encodes CASSDSGQMNTEAFF.

This clone has just a few counts. The chain recombines TRBV10-3 with TRBJ2-3; TRBD2 agrees at 11 bases. The V and J ends lost 2 bases and 5 bases, in that order; junction bases with no gene match: 9. Per germline, CDR1 ENHRY and CDR2 SYGVKD. The CDR3 covers 17 residues. CDR3 coding DNA: TGTGCCATCAGTGAGGGGTTAGCGGGGGGGCCGGGAGATACGCAGTATTTT. It is translated as CAISEGLAGGPGDTQYF.

The chain links TRBV7-2 to TRBJ2-3; D gene ambiguous. V was cut by 4 bases and J by 4 bases, with 15 bases left in between. Per germline, CDR1 SGHTA and CDR2 FQGNSA. This CDR3 has 15 residues. The CDR3 sequence is CASSYARALADTQYF. DNA for the CDR3: TGTGCCAGCAGCTACGCCCGCGCCTTGGCAGATACGCAGTATTTT.

This chain joins TRBV5-1 and TRBJ1-4; TRBD1 matches at 12 bases. V lost 4 bases and J lost 8; bases outside the gene matches: 15. The CDR3 extends over 18 amino acids. Germline CDR1 reads SGHRS; CDR2 reads YFSETQ. CDR3 in amino acids: CASSRGQGAGWSSEKLFF. The CDR3 DNA reads as TGCGCCAGCAGCCGGGGACAGGGGGCCGGATGGAGTAGCGAAAAACTGTTTTTT.

CDR3 sequence: CASSQRDRSTDTQYF. The CDR3 coding sequence is TGCGCCAGCAGCCAGAGGGACAGGAGCACAGATACGCAGTATTTT. The J gene is TRBJ2-3, the V gene TRBV4-1; 8 bases are shared with TRBD1. J was trimmed by 0 bases and V by 3 bases; bases with no gene match: 2. The CDR3 has 15 amino acids. In germline, CDR1 is MGHRA, CDR2 YSYEKL.

The chain uses TRBV5-4 and TRBJ2-5; perhaps TRBD2 as D (6 bases). Germline assignment: CDR1 SGHNT and CDR2 YYREEE (reference sequence). The CDR3 covers 13 residues. V lost 2 bases and J lost 9, with 14 bases in between. CDR3 bases: TGTGCCAGCAGCTTTGCTTCCGAGCGGGCCCAGTACTTC. It translates to CASSFASERAQYF.

The chain combines TRBV6-5 with TRBJ2-3; D perhaps matches TRBD1 (5 bases). V shed 2 bases and J shed 6 bases, with 15 bases lying between them. Germline-derived CDR1 and CDR2 are MNHEY and SVGAGI. This CDR3 comprises 15 residues. Here the CDR3 reads CASSYGAWVSDTQYF. CDR3 DNA: TGTGCCAGCAGTTACGGGGCCTGGGTATCGGATACGCAGTATTTT.

This clone has only one observation. V usage is TRBV6-4 and J usage is TRBJ2-7, with TRBD1 identical over 8 bases. The germline CDR1 and CDR2 sequences are MRHNA and SNTAGT. The V and J ends lost 4 bases and 3 bases, in that order; junction bases with no gene match: 2. The CDR3 length is 13 residues. CDR3 sequence: CASSVTGGYEQYF. CDR3 nucleotide sequence: TGTGCCAGCAGTGTCACAGGGGGCTACGAGCAGTACTTC.

This clone was seen a single time. The rearrangement uses TRBV6-5 and TRBJ1-2; D is ambiguous. V was pared by 7 bases and J by 5 bases, with 20 bases between. Germline V gives CDR1 MNHEY, CDR2 SVGAGI. The CDR3 extends over 15 amino acids. The CDR3 DNA is TGTGCCAGCACCGAGGAGGCAGGCACGGGATATGGCTACACCTTC. Translating gives CASTEEAGTGYGYTF.

This clone was found once. The same CDR3 arises from other DNA sequences in this sample as well. The genes are TRBV18 and TRBJ1-1; possibly TRBD1 for D (6 bases). This CDR3 has 13 residues. Germline CDR1 and CDR2: KGHSH and LQKENI. The V gene lost 4 bases and the J gene lost 1 base, with 7 bases spanning the gap. CDR3 sequence: CASSQGQNTEAFF. The CDR3, as DNA: TGTGCCAGCTCACAGGGACAGAACACTGAAGCTTTCTTT.

The chain employs TRBV19 and TRBJ2-1; 7 nucleotides align to TRBD2. There are 12 residues in the CDR3. The V segment lost 5 bases and the J segment 6 bases; nucleotides outside the gene matches: 1. Germline V gene sequence: CDR1 LNHDA, CDR2 SQIVND (reference sequence). The CDR3: CASSASGNEQFF. For the CDR3, the DNA is TGTGCCAGTAGTGCTAGCGGCAATGAGCAGTTCTTC.

The chain couples TRBV19 to TRBJ2-1; 11 bases agree with TRBD1. Germline CDR1 reads LNHDA; CDR2 reads SQIVND (reference sequence). The CDR3 has 15 amino acids. The junction had 3 bases not matched to a gene; V was cut back by 4 bases and J by 4 bases. This chain's CDR3 is CASSKDRGPYNEQFF. The CDR3 DNA sequence: TGTGCCAGTAGTAAGGACAGGGGGCCTTACAATGAGCAGTTCTTC. Combining the CDR3 with reference TRBV19 and TRBJ2-1 gives the whole variable domain DGGITQSPKYLFRKEGQNVTLSCEQNLNHDAMYWYRQDPGQGLRLIYYSQIVNDFQKGDIAEGYSVSREKKESFPLTVTSAQKNPTAFYLCASSKDRGPYNEQFFGPGTRLTVL.

The rearrangement uses TRBV27 and TRBJ1-6; D is unclear. Trimming removed 2 bases at V and 7 bases at J, with 9 bases between. CDR1 is MNHEY, CDR2 SMNVEV, per germline (reference sequence). This CDR3 region has 14 residues. The CDR3 sequence: CASSLGDSNSPLHF. The DNA for the CDR3 is TGTGCCAGCAGTTTAGGTGACTCAAATTCACCCCTCCACTTT.

The chain recombines TRBV6-4 with TRBJ2-1, with TRBD2 identical over 12 bases. The V and J ends lost 3 bases and 8 bases, in that order; junction bases with no gene match: 5. The CDR3 totals 15 residues. Germline CDR1 and CDR2: MRHNA and SNTAGT. CDR3 amino acids: CASSELAGGGYEQFF. CDR3 in DNA: TGTGCCAGCAGTGAGCTAGCGGGAGGGGGCTATGAGCAGTTCTTC.

The rearrangement joins TRBV11-2 to TRBJ1-2; D perhaps matches TRBD1 (5 bases). V gave up 7 bases and J gave up 1 base, with 19 bases separating them. This CDR3 region has 16 residues. From germline, CDR1 is SGHAT and CDR2 FQNNGV. CDR3: CASTPTRTNSNYGYTF. In DNA, the CDR3 is TGTGCCAGCACCCCAACCCGGACAAATAGTAACTATGGCTACACCTTC.

Only a few counts were recorded for this clone. The J gene is TRBJ2-2, the V gene TRBV19, with D possibly TRBD1 on 5 matching bases. The V gene's germline CDR1 is LNHDA and CDR2 SQIVND (reference sequence). The CDR3 is made up of 14 amino acids. Trimming shortened V by 1 base and J by 5 bases, and 8 bases separated the two germline ends. The CDR3 sequence is CASSIAPGTGELFF. The CDR3 nucleotides read TGTGCCAGTAGTATAGCCCCAGGGACCGGGGAGCTGTTTTTT. Using reference TRBV19 and TRBJ2-2 for the parts outside the CDR3, the full variable domain is DGGITQSPKYLFRKEGQNVTLSCEQNLNHDAMYWYRQDPGQGLRLIYYSQIVNDFQKGDIAEGYSVSREKKESFPLTVTSAQKNPTAFYLCASSIAPGTGELFFGEGSRLTVL.

This clone has just one count. The gene calls are TRBV28 and TRBJ2-7, with 11 positions matching TRBD2. CDR3 length: 17 residues. The J segment lost 1 base and the V segment lost 3 bases, leaving 8 bases of the junction unmatched. The germline gives CDR1 MDHEN, CDR2 SYDVKM. In DNA, the CDR3 is TGTGCCAGCAGTTTCCCGCCGGGACTAGCGGTTTCCTACGAGCAGTACTTC. Its translation: CASSFPPGLAVSYEQYF.

The J gene is TRBJ2-7, the V gene TRBV6-5, with TRBD1 identical over 7 bases. CDR3 length: 16 residues. Per the germline V gene, CDR1 is MNHEY and CDR2 is SVGAGI. The ends lost 0 bases at V and 3 bases at J; junction bases unmatched: 8. This chain's CDR3 is CASSYSYRGSGYEQYF. CDR3 bases: TGTGCCAGCAGTTACTCCTACAGGGGATCCGGCTACGAGCAGTACTTC.

The chain uses TRBV7-6 and TRBJ1-1; D is uncertain. Trimming pared 2 bases from V and 3 bases from J, leaving 7 bases between. CDR3 length equals 13 residues. Germline V gene data show CDR1 as SGHVS and CDR2 as FNYEAQ. The CDR3 sequence: CASSLSFDTEAFF. CDR3 nucleotide sequence: TGTGCCAGCAGCTTAAGCTTTGACACTGAAGCTTTCTTT.

The chain recombines TRBV27 with TRBJ2-7; 8 nucleotides align to TRBD1. Germline lookup yields CDR1 MNHEY and CDR2 SMNVEV (reference sequence). This CDR3 has 17 residues. The ends lost 2 bases at V and 5 bases at J; junction bases unmatched: 14. CDR3 sequence reads: CASSLTGGSLSRNEQYF. CDR3 sequence (DNA): TGTGCCAGCAGTTTAACAGGGGGTAGCCTCAGTAGGAACGAGCAGTACTTC.

V and J are TRBV10-1 and TRBJ1-4; 8 nucleotides line up with TRBD1. The germline gives CDR1 WNHNN, CDR2 SYGVQD (reference sequence). CDR3 length: 14 amino acids. Trimming cost V 6 bases and J 4 bases; bases outside gene matches: 4. In DNA form, the CDR3 reads TGCGCCAGCAGCCGGACAGGGATTAATGAAAAACTGTTTTTT. Amino acid sequence: CASSRTGINEKLFF.